The text below deals with one TCR beta chain. Its antigen is unknown. The data were obtained in a study of radiotherapy plus CTLA-4 blockade in lung cancer. On the study more broadly: Among enrolled patients, 15% to 20% responded and about 30% achieved disease control. Study findings and constraints: There was expansion of tumor-derived TCR clones in blood after radiotherapy plus ipilimumab.

Assay: immunoSEQ multiplex PCR; the TCRdb copy retains only in-frame clones and omits some. The repertoire holds around 42,000 clones, with over 55% as singletons. The sequencing here drew on peripheral blood, taken from a patient treated with radiotherapy plus ipilimumab. This sequence originates from a human donor with non-small cell lung cancer who had a partial response to radiotherapy plus ipilimumab.

DNA for the CDR3: TGTGCCAGCAGCCGAGGGGGCAACACCGGGGAGCTGTTTTTT. This gives the protein CASSRGGNTGELFF. The gene calls are TRBV7-2 and TRBJ2-2, with 7 bases matching TRBD1. This CDR3 spans 14 amino acids. In germline, CDR1 is SGHTA, CDR2 FQGNSA. V was clipped by 5 bases and J by 2 bases; unmatched bases: 2.